This T cell receptor beta chain was identified in a study of shared clonotypes between healthy human individuals. For the study at large: Contributing individuals were two females and a few males aged 18 to 49. Study results and limitations: In the sorted subsets, rarefaction showed sequencing was incomplete despite large depth.

As processed by the authors: Filtering was not the same, since immunoSEQ gave junction-only sequences without quality scores. Measured with immunoSEQ multiplex PCR; TCRdb has only the in-frame clones, and not every one. That table supplies the V and J calls and clone size; D and trimming were determined from the DNA. Among about 2,200,000 clones listed, under 95% were seen once. As defined, naive CD8 cells were CD45RO-negative and positively selected for CCR7, with terminally differentiated effector memory CD45RA+ cells excluded. Recent vaccinations or acute infections were absent in the healthy HIV-negative adult donors. This CDR3 is built from 14 residues. Germline CDR1 reads SGHAT; CDR2 reads FQNNGV. The V gene lost 3 bases and the J gene lost 1 base, with 10 bases spanning the gap. On this clone itself: What it binds is not known.

The TCR comes from a man younger than 35 in good health. Some clones in this sample may be carry-over from other donors' samples. This chain links TRBV11-2 with TRBJ2-7; D gene uncertain. Source material: naive CD8+ T cells from PBMCs. Written as DNA, the CDR3 is TGTGCCAGCAGCTTCAGCCTCCGATCCTACGAGCAGTACTTC. Translating it yields CASSFSLRSYEQYF.